Shown below are 31 T cell receptor beta chains from a single sample sequenced in a study of T cell repertoires in cytomegalovirus infection. TCRdb called the reads again in MiXCR, with one record for every CDR3 protein. The sample records roughly 320,000 distinct CDR3 sequences, 8% to 10% being singletons. Sequencing used PBMCs. The receptors stem from a human donor in good health (CMV status not recorded). Some clones in this sample may be carry-over from other donors' samples.

The chain couples TRBV29-1 to TRBJ2-7; 7 positions match TRBD1. V shed 6 bases and J 5 bases; nucleotides not matched to a gene: 7. From germline, CDR1 is SQVTM and CDR2 ANQGSEA. The length of the CDR3 is 12 residues. CDR3 residues: CSVRQGRDEQYF. The CDR3, as DNA: TGCAGCGTCCGACAGGGTCGGGACGAGCAGTACTTC.

The sample holds many counts of this clonotype. The J gene is TRBJ1-2, the V gene TRBV10-3; D remains unclear. Per the germline V gene, CDR1 is ENHRY and CDR2 is SYGVKD. The CDR3 is made up of 14 amino acids. The germline V and J ends were trimmed by 3 bases and 4 bases, with 12 bases remaining between them. CDR3 in DNA: TGTGCCATCAGTGATTGGGCAAGTTCCTATGGCTACACCTTC. This gives the protein CAISDWASSYGYTF.

This clonotype has a count of ten or more. The chain is built from TRBV7-8 and TRBJ2-1, with TRBD1 matching 12 bases. The length of the CDR3 is 16 residues. CDR1 SGHVS and CDR2 FQNEAQ come from the germline V gene. V trimming: 0 bases; J trimming: 7 bases; junction bases outside the gene matches: 4. CDR3 sequence (DNA): TGTGCCAGCAGCTTAGCCCCGGGACAGGGGGCGAATGAGCAGTTCTTC. This gives the protein CASSLAPGQGANEQFF.

This clonotype was observed at least ten times. The chain links TRBV28 to TRBJ2-3, with D hard to call. V was trimmed by 5 bases and J by 0 bases, leaving 12 bases between them. Germline assignment: CDR1 MDHEN and CDR2 SYDVKM. The CDR3 loop spans 15 amino acids. CDR3: CASSGAERSTDTQYF. The CDR3, as DNA: TGTGCCAGCAGTGGTGCGGAACGTAGCACAGATACGCAGTATTTT.

This clonotype was observed at least ten times. The gene calls are TRBV20-1 and TRBJ1-1, with a possible D match to TRBD1 (6 bases). This CDR3 spans 16 amino acids. CDR1 and CDR2 from the germline V gene are DFQATT and SNEGSKA (reference sequence). Trimming left V 3 bases short and J 5 bases short, with 22 bases between. In DNA, the CDR3 is TGCAGTGCTAGTCTCGGGGGGGCCGCCCTTGGGACTGAAGCTTTCTTT. It codes for CSASLGGAALGTEAFF.

This clonotype was observed at least ten times. The chain combines TRBV20-1 with TRBJ2-3; 8 nucleotides match TRBD1. Trimming at V came to 5 bases and at J to 7 bases, leaving 11 bases not matched to a gene. Germline CDR1 DFQATT, CDR2 SNEGSKA (reference sequence). This CDR3 spans 14 amino acids. The CDR3 region is CSARAGGAGNTQYF. DNA for the CDR3: TGCAGTGCTCGTGCAGGGGGCGCGGGTAATACGCAGTATTTT.

The sample holds many counts of this clonotype. The V and J genes are TRBV7-2 and TRBJ1-6; 8 bases match TRBD1. CDR3 length: 14 amino acids. CDR1 is SGHTA and CDR2 is FQGNSA in the germline V gene. Trimming cost V 4 bases and J 10 bases; bases outside gene matches: 6. CDR3 sequence: CASSYGQGASPLHF. The CDR3, as DNA: TGTGCCAGCAGCTACGGACAGGGAGCATCACCCCTCCACTTT.

In the case of this clonotype: A much larger clonotype is one base distant, so this may be a read error. The chain recombines TRBV14 with TRBJ2-3; D is possibly TRBD1 (5 bases). The germline CDR1 and CDR2 sequences are SGHDN and FVKESK. This CDR3 spans 14 amino acids. In nucleotides, the CDR3 is TGTGCCAGCAGCCAAAGACAGAGCACAAATACGCAGTATTTT. It is translated as CASSQRQSTNTQYF.

This clonotype was seen many times. The chain has TRBV29-1 and TRBJ2-7, with TRBD1 matching over 9 bases. V lost 4 bases, J lost 3 bases, and 4 bases stayed unmatched. The CDR3 length is 13 residues. The germline gives CDR1 SQVTM, CDR2 ANQGSEA. CDR3 DNA: TGCAGCGTTGCCGGGACAGGGTACTACGAGCAGTACTTC. Its translation: CSVAGTGYYEQYF.

This clonotype was recorded many times. The chain couples TRBV9 to TRBJ2-1; the match to TRBD2 covers 10 bases. J lost 7 bases, V lost 0 bases, and 7 bases had no gene match. The CDR3 is 16 residues long. Germline V lookup: CDR1 SGDLS, CDR2 YYNGEE. In DNA, the CDR3 is TGTGCCAGCAGCGTAGAACCAGCGGGGGGGACGAATGAGCAGTTCTTC. The encoded protein is CASSVEPAGGTNEQFF.

About this clonotype itself: Since the CDR3 does not end with the conserved phenylalanine or tryptophan, this likely comes from a read error. Written as DNA, the CDR3 is TGTGCCAGCAGAGCGGGACATTCGGCTGGAAACACCATATATTCT. Translated, it gives CASRAGHSAGNTIYS. The chain links TRBV28 to TRBJ1-3; D might be TRBD1 (6 bases). Germline V lookup: CDR1 MDHEN, CDR2 SYDVKM. The V end was cut by 6 bases, the J end by 2 bases, with 14 bases between. The CDR3 totals 15 residues.

This clonotype was seen at least ten times. J is TRBJ1-2 and V is TRBV7-6; D ambiguous. This CDR3 is built from 14 residues. V was clipped by 5 bases and J by 4 bases, with 14 bases between them. Germline CDR1 and CDR2: SGHVS and FNYEAQ. The CDR3 loop is CASSPGEGGYGYTF. CDR3 nucleotides: TGTGCCAGCAGCCCCGGCGAGGGCGGCTATGGCTACACCTTC.

This clonotype was counted at least ten times. V and J are TRBV12-5 and TRBJ2-3, with D possibly matching TRBD2 (5 bases). This CDR3 is built from 15 residues. V was pared by 1 base and J by 6 bases, with 14 bases between. Germline CDR1 LGHNT, CDR2 FRNRAP. CDR3 loop: CASGLGGVLADTQYF. The CDR3 region has the DNA TGTGCTAGTGGTTTGGGGGGAGTTTTAGCGGATACGCAGTATTTT.

This clonotype was seen many times. V is TRBV28 and J is TRBJ1-6, with D hard to call. Trimming left V 0 bases short and J 7 bases short, with 1 base between. This CDR3 region has 12 residues. Looked up from germline, CDR1 is MDHEN and CDR2 is SYDVKM. Here the CDR3 DNA reads TGTGCCAGCAGTTTATGGAATTCACCCCTCCACTTT. It codes for CASSLWNSPLHF.

This clonotype showed up many times. This sequence joins TRBV7-3 and TRBJ1-1, with TRBD1 matching 9 bases. The V and J ends lost 7 bases and 7 bases, in that order; junction bases with no gene match: 10. The CDR3 spans 14 residues. Germline V gene data show CDR1 as SGHTA and CDR2 as FQGTGA. The CDR3 loop reads CASKTGTGNHEAFF. The DNA of the CDR3 is TGTGCCAGCAAGACCGGGACAGGGAACCATGAAGCTTTCTTT.

The V call is TRBV28, the J call TRBJ2-3; D is ambiguous. The CDR3 length is 17 residues. V lost 4 bases, J lost 1 base, and 18 bases lay in between. Per the germline V gene, CDR1 is MDHEN and CDR2 is SYDVKM. CDR3 sequence: CASSYGKHGYRTDTQYF. CDR3 bases: TGTGCCAGCAGTTACGGCAAACATGGCTATCGCACAGATACGCAGTATTTT.

V usage is TRBV4-2 and J usage is TRBJ1-2; no definite D call. V was trimmed by 1 base and J by 4 bases, leaving 10 bases between them. The germline gives CDR1 LGHNA, CDR2 YNFKEQ. The CDR3 totals 14 residues. CDR3 DNA sequence: TGTGCCAGCAGCCAAGGGCACAGCCTCTATGGCTACACCTTC. Protein: CASSQGHSLYGYTF.

This clonotype was detected ten times or more. V usage is TRBV6-4 and J usage is TRBJ1-2; D is ambiguous. Germline V CDR1 and CDR2: MRHNA, SNTAGT. CDR3 size: 11 residues. Trimming took 2 bases from V and 6 from J, leaving 4 bases between them. The CDR3 spells CASSDGDGYTF. CDR3 sequence (DNA): TGTGCCAGCAGTGACGGGGATGGCTACACCTTC.

This clonotype has just a few counts. The chain has TRBV29-1 and TRBJ2-5; no clear D. CDR3 length: 12 amino acids. Germline loops: CDR1 SQVTM, CDR2 ANQGSEA. The germline V and J ends were trimmed by 0 bases and 5 bases, with 7 bases remaining between them. The CDR3 DNA follows: TGCAGCGTTGAAGATCTGGGGGAGACCCAGTACTTC. This codes for CSVEDLGETQYF.

This clonotype came up many times. The rearrangement uses TRBV10-3 and TRBJ2-2; 10 bases match TRBD1. CDR1 and CDR2 (germline): ENHRY, SYGVKD. This CDR3 has 14 residues. V was clipped by 10 bases and J by 6 bases; unmatched bases: 8. CDR3 protein: CATGGQGRSGELFF. Here the CDR3 DNA reads TGTGCCACCGGGGGACAGGGGAGGTCCGGGGAGCTGTTTTTT.

This clonotype came up many times. The genes are TRBV6-2 or TRBV6-3 and TRBJ2-3; no clear D. Germline assignment: CDR1 MNHEY and CDR2 SVGEGT. The CDR3 loop spans 13 amino acids. V was cut by 1 base and J by 4 bases, with 6 bases left in between. CDR3 coding DNA: TGTGCCAGCAGTTACTTTACAGCAGATACGCAGTATTTT. Translating gives CASSYFTADTQYF.

The sample holds many counts of this clonotype. The chain carries TRBV12-3 or TRBV12-4 and TRBJ2-2; no clear D gene. With 6 bases removed from V and 9 bases from J, the gap between germline ends came to 8 bases. There are 11 residues in the CDR3. CDR3 coding DNA: TGTGCCAGCAGCTCCGACCGGGAGCTGTTTTTT. As protein: CASSSDRELFF.

The rearrangement links TRBV2 to TRBJ1-2; D is uncertain. Germline V CDR1 and CDR2: SNHLY, FYNNEI. This CDR3 region has 15 residues. The ends were cut back, 8 bases at V and 7 bases at J, with 23 bases in the middle. The CDR3 loop reads CASGLDEGIYGGYTF. The CDR3 DNA reads as TGTGCCAGCGGCCTAGACGAGGGAATATACGGTGGCTACACCTTC. Variable domain in full (rest from reference TRBV2 and TRBJ1-2): EPEVTQTPSHQVTQMGQEVILRCVPISNHLYFYWYRQILGQKVEFLVSFYNNEISEKSEIFDDQFSVERPDGSNFTLKIRSTKLEDSAMYFCASGLDEGIYGGYTFGSGTRLTVV.

This clonotype was detected many times. The chain uses TRBV7-9 and TRBJ2-7, with 9 bases that match TRBD1. The trim removed 4 bases at V and 1 base at J, leaving 8 bases unmatched. The germline V gene has CDR1 SEHNR and CDR2 FQNEAQ (reference sequence). The CDR3 totals 16 residues. The CDR3 DNA follows: TGTGCCAGCAGCTCCACAAGGGACAGGGATTCCTACGAGCAGTACTTC. Translation: CASSSTRDRDSYEQYF.

This clonotype showed up just a few times. The chain links TRBV18 to TRBJ2-1; perhaps TRBD1 as D (6 bases). This CDR3 spans 15 amino acids. The V end lost 6 bases, the J end lost 10 bases, and 22 bases lay between the germline ends. Germline assignment: CDR1 KGHSH and CDR2 LQKENI. The CDR3 DNA is TGTGCCAGCTCCCCCAAACGGGACACGGGTCTCGAGCAGTTCTTC. It codes for CASSPKRDTGLEQFF.

This clonotype was counted many times. The chain couples TRBV7-9 to TRBJ2-5; D is unresolved. The length of the CDR3 is 14 residues. From germline, CDR1 is SEHNR and CDR2 FQNEAQ (reference sequence). Trimming cost V 8 bases and J 3 bases, with 16 bases left between them. This chain's CDR3 is CASGPGLGEETQYF. The CDR3 DNA sequence: TGTGCCAGCGGGCCCGGCCTAGGAGAAGAGACCCAGTACTTC.

This clonotype was observed many times. This sequence joins TRBV7-2 and TRBJ2-7, with 11 nucleotides matching TRBD2. Germline values: CDR1 SGHTA, CDR2 FQGNSA. The V and J ends lost 4 bases and 0 bases, in that order; junction bases with no gene match: 2. This CDR3 contains 15 residues. CDR3 sequence reads: CASSSGLAASYEQYF. The CDR3 DNA is TGTGCCAGCAGCTCGGGACTAGCGGCCTCCTACGAGCAGTACTTC.

The V and J genes are TRBV28 and TRBJ2-3; D not resolved. The CDR3 runs to 15 residues. Germline-derived CDR1 and CDR2 are MDHEN and SYDVKM. Trimming cost V 1 base and J 2 bases, with 10 bases left between them. The CDR3 coding sequence is TGTGCCAGCAGTTTATCACCCGGGTCCACAGATACGCAGTATTTT. Translating it yields CASSLSPGSTDTQYF.

The chain links TRBV5-4 to TRBJ1-3, with TRBD1 as a possible D gene (6 bases). V lost 2 bases and J 10 bases, leaving 13 bases between the germline ends. There are 13 residues in the CDR3. Germline V gives CDR1 SGHNT, CDR2 YYREEE (reference sequence). The CDR3 here is CASSLQGSQTIYF. As DNA, the CDR3 is TGTGCCAGCAGCTTACAGGGAAGCCAGACCATATATTTT.

This clonotype was found many times. The chain combines TRBV10-2 with TRBJ1-5; D unresolved. Germline assignment: CDR1 WSHSY and CDR2 SAAADI. Between the trimmed V and J ends, which lost 0 bases and 1 base, there was a span of 7 bases. The CDR3 is 15 residues long. The chain's CDR3 is CASSESWVSNQPQHF. The DNA for the CDR3 is TGCGCCAGCAGTGAGTCTTGGGTGAGCAATCAGCCCCAGCATTTT.

The chain is built from TRBV18 and TRBJ2-3; TRBD1 aligns across 9 bases. With V trimmed by 3 bases and J by 4 bases, 5 bases remained unmatched. The CDR3 has 15 residues. CDR1 is KGHSH and CDR2 is LQKENI in the germline V gene. CDR3 DNA: TGTGCCAGCTCACCGTGGGACAGGGTGCCAGATACGCAGTATTTT. Its translation: CASSPWDRVPDTQYF.